These 14 T cell receptor beta chains originate from one sample sequenced in a study of blood T cell repertoires in COVID-19. Measured with immunoSEQ multiplex PCR; TCRdb has only the in-frame clones, and not every one. The repertoire has more than 45,000 clones, 85% of them found once; the top ten carry 5.9%. Sample: peripheral blood. These TCRs come from a woman in her sixties with acute or convalescent COVID-19.

This clone has more than one count but fewer than ten. The chain couples TRBV27 to TRBJ1-4; a possible D gene is TRBD1 (6 bases). The CDR3 has 15 amino acids. The V end lost 5 bases, the J end lost 8 bases, and 18 bases lay between the germline ends. Per germline, CDR1 MNHEY and CDR2 SMNVEV (reference sequence). CDR3 in DNA: TGTGCCAGCAGTCTGACCCGGGACATACGAGAAAAACTGTTTTTT. Protein: CASSLTRDIREKLFF.

V gene TRBV11-3 combines with J gene TRBJ1-1, with D uncertain. V lost 2 bases, J lost 5 bases, and 9 bases lay in between. Germline CDR1 and CDR2: SGHNT and YENEEA. This CDR3 comprises 13 residues. CDR3 in DNA: TGTGCCAGCAGCTTAAAGAGGGAAACTGAAGCTTTCTTT. Its protein is CASSLKRETEAFF. The entire variable domain, with the rest obtained from reference TRBV11-3 and TRBJ1-1, is as follows: EAGVVQSPRYKIIEKKQPVAFWCNPISGHNTLYWYLQNLGQGPELLIRYENEEAVDDSQLPKDRFSAERLKGVDSTLKIQPAELGDSAVYLCASSLKRETEAFFGQGTRLTVV.

The gene calls are TRBV3-1 (or the pseudogene TRBV3-2) and TRBJ2-1, with TRBD2 matching 11 bases. The junction had 5 bases not matched to a gene; V was cut back by 3 bases and J by 7 bases. The CDR3 loop spans 15 amino acids. The germline CDR1 and CDR2 sequences are LGHDT and YNNKEL (reference sequence). CDR3 nucleotide sequence: TGTGCCAGCAGCCACCGGGGACTAGCGGAGAATGAGCAGTTCTTC. Translating gives CASSHRGLAENEQFF.

This clone has only a few counts. The gene calls are TRBV5-1 and TRBJ2-7; D gene ambiguous. This CDR3 has 15 residues. Germline values: CDR1 SGHRS, CDR2 YFSETQ. Between the trimmed V and J ends, which lost 2 bases and 5 bases, there was a span of 17 bases. For the CDR3, the DNA is TGCGCCAGCAGCTTCCACAGCAGAAGAGTGGACGAGCAGTACTTC. Amino acids: CASSFHSRRVDEQYF.

The rearrangement links TRBV5-1 to TRBJ1-6; perhaps TRBD1 as D (5 bases). V was pared by 0 bases and J by 8 bases, with 9 bases between. The germline V gene has CDR1 SGHRS and CDR2 YFSETQ. The CDR3 extends over 14 amino acids. The CDR3 DNA follows: TGCGCCAGCAGCTTGGAAGCGGGGGATTCACCCCTCCACTTT. This gives the protein CASSLEAGDSPLHF.

This chain connects TRBV30 to TRBJ2-1; 7 bases map to TRBD2. V lost 1 base, J lost 4 bases, and 7 bases stayed unmatched. Germline CDR1 is GTSNPN and CDR2 is SVGIG (reference sequence). This CDR3 has 15 amino acids. The DNA of the CDR3 is TGTGCCTGGAGTGAAGAAGGGCGGGGGTACAATGAGCAGTTCTTC. It codes for CAWSEEGRGYNEQFF. Supplemented by reference TRBV30 and TRBJ2-1, the full variable domain reads SQTIHQWPATLVQPVGSPLSLECTVEGTSNPNLYWYRQAAGRGLQLLFYSVGIGQISSEVPQNLSASRPQDRQFILSSKKLLLSDSGFYLCAWSEEGRGYNEQFFGPGTRLTVL.

In DNA, the CDR3 is TGTGCCAGCAGCCATACCGAAAGAGAAGTGTTTTTT. It translates to CASSHTEREVFF. V usage is TRBV4-2 and J usage is TRBJ1-4; no definite D call. V gave up 3 bases and J gave up 15 bases, with 14 bases separating them. Looked up from germline, CDR1 is LGHNA and CDR2 is YNFKEQ. The CDR3 sequence is 12 residues long.

The sample holds a few counts of this clone. V usage is TRBV21-1 and J usage is TRBJ2-7; the table's D call, TRBD1, has no DNA check behind it. TRBV21-1 is designated a pseudogene. This CDR3 has 15 amino acids. The CDR3 sequence: CASSARTAGTYEQYF. The CDR3 DNA follows: TGTGCCAGCAGCGCCCGGACAGCCGGAACCTACGAGCAGTACTTC.

The gene calls are TRBV7-2 and TRBJ1-4, with 7 bases matching TRBD1. There are 14 residues in the CDR3. Germline trimming cut 8 bases from V and 2 bases from J; bases unmatched to any gene: 5. Germline CDR1 is SGHTA and CDR2 is FQGNSA. This CDR3 is CASRKGATNEKLFF. The CDR3 nucleotides read TGTGCCAGCCGCAAGGGGGCGACTAATGAAAAACTGTTTTTT.

The V and J genes are TRBV14 and TRBJ1-1; D remains unclear. The CDR3 has 15 residues. In germline, CDR1 is SGHDN, CDR2 FVKESK. With 0 bases removed from V and 7 bases from J, the gap between germline ends came to 15 bases. CDR3 loop: CASSQDHITTSEAFF. For the CDR3, the DNA is TGTGCCAGCAGCCAAGATCATATAACTACCAGTGAAGCTTTCTTT.

The rearrangement joins TRBV4-3 to TRBJ2-2; no clear D. The CDR3 is 12 amino acids. CDR1 LGHNA and CDR2 YSLEER come from the germline V gene. Trimming removed 4 bases from V and 6 bases from J, with 6 bases in between. CDR3 residues: CASSPPSGELFF. CDR3 in DNA: TGCGCCAGCAGCCCCCCTTCCGGGGAGCTGTTTTTT.

V usage is TRBV10-3 and J usage is TRBJ2-1, with a possible D match to TRBD2 (6 bases). The germline gives CDR1 ENHRY, CDR2 SYGVKD. The CDR3 spans 13 residues. V was cut by 8 bases and J by 5 bases, with 13 bases left in between. The CDR3 bases are TGTGCCATCTCCCGGGACTTAAACAATGAGCAGTTCTTC. Translation gives CAISRDLNNEQFF.

This sequence joins TRBV29-1 and TRBJ1-2; D might be TRBD1 (5 bases). V was clipped by 4 bases and J by 7 bases, with 10 bases between them. The CDR3 has 11 residues. Looked up from germline, CDR1 is SQVTM and CDR2 is ANQGSEA. CDR3 amino acids: CSVVGLFGYTF. The CDR3 DNA is TGCAGCGTTGTGGGGCTCTTTGGCTACACCTTC.

This chain links TRBV19 with TRBJ2-2; D is perhaps TRBD2 (6 bases). The length of the CDR3 is 16 residues. CDR1 LNHDA and CDR2 SQIVND come from the germline V gene (reference sequence). Trimming pared 10 bases from V and 1 base from J, leaving 19 bases between. CDR3 region: CATRPPGLMNTGELFF. The CDR3 bases are TGTGCCACTAGGCCCCCGGGACTGATGAACACCGGGGAGCTGTTTTTT. Full variable domain (remainder filled in from reference TRBV19 and TRBJ2-2): DGGITQSPKYLFRKEGQNVTLSCEQNLNHDAMYWYRQDPGQGLRLIYYSQIVNDFQKGDIAEGYSVSREKKESFPLTVTSAQKNPTAFYLCATRPPGLMNTGELFFGEGSRLTVL.